This T cell receptor beta chain was captured by sequencing in a study of T cells after somatic rescue of genetic block. TCRdb's table, derived via immunoSEQ multiplex PCR, lists solely in-frame clones and lacks some. Here the sample spans 15,000 or so clones, around 70% being singletons. Trimming removed 6 bases at V and 2 bases at J, with 26 bases between. The CDR3 contains 18 residues. The germline CDR1 and CDR2 sequences are MDHEN and SYDVKM. The origin of this receptor is a boy younger than 18. The chain has TRBV28 and TRBJ2-7; D may be TRBD1 or TRBD2 (5 bases each). Sequencing input: peripheral blood mononuclear cells (PBMCs). The CDR3 coding sequence is TGTGCCAGCAGCTCCAGGGTTCAAACCCCTCAACTAGCCTACGAGCAGTACTTC. Translation: CASSSRVQTPQLAYEQYF.